These 9 T cell receptor beta chains came from one sample sequenced in a study of molecular identifiers for immune sequencing clone quantification (dated by TCRdb to the late 2010s). What the authors observed across the whole study: CMV-specific effector cells were obtained from CMV-seropositive donors, so infection-driven expansion rather than an uninfected state is reflected in the CMV-specific effector cell samples.

The library was prepared using PCR. TCRdb lists the instrument as Illumina MiSeq. The public reads were quality trimmed at Q25 with fastp and then assembled into clones with MiXCR by TCRdb, keeping productive beta chains. One record per CDR3 amino acid sequence lists the most common genes and DNA. The sample table records 320 or so distinct CDR3 sequences; roughly three quarters of these occur just once. Approximately 99.9% of the sample belongs to the ten largest clones. Streptamers carrying the pp65 482-490 epitope were used to stain CMV-specific cells, and anti-phycoerythrin magnetic microbeads were used to enrich those CMV-specific cells. Sequencing was done on a sample of CMV-specific effector CD8+ T cells from blood (PBMCs), not recorded whether cultured. The sample's cell subset or site label, decoded: CMVpp65 epitope streptamer+ CD45RA+CCR7-CD27-IL7Rlo effector CD8 T cells. The receptors originated from a human donor in good health. Some libraries in this study had Jurkat cell RNA spiked in.

V usage is TRBV28 and J usage is TRBJ2-7, with D perhaps matching TRBD1 or TRBD2 (5 bases each). The CDR3 contains 14 residues. Germline CDR1 is MDHEN and CDR2 is SYDVKM. DNA for the CDR3: TGTGCCATCATCCGGCCTGGGACGGTCTCCGAGCCGTCCGTC. It encodes CAIIRPGTVSEPSV.

The rearrangement joins TRBV28 to TRBJ2-7; D gene unclear. The CDR3 is 14 amino acids. Germline CDR1 MDHEN, CDR2 SYDVKM. CDR3 in DNA: TGTGCCCGCATCCGGCCGTGGCCGGTCTCCGCGCCGTCCGTC. This sequence encodes CARIRPWPVSAPSV.

As to this clonotype: Germline and junction disagree at one end, which may indicate a read error. The J gene is TRBJ1-1, the V gene TRBV27; the D is unclear. The CDR3 is made up of 13 amino acids. In germline, CDR1 is MNHEY, CDR2 SMNVEV (reference sequence). Written as DNA, the CDR3 is TGTTCCAGCATTTTCGCCTGCTCCCCTGACTCTTTCTTT. Its protein is CSSIFACSPDSFF.

The rearrangement joins TRBV28 to TRBJ2-7; tentatively, D is TRBD1 or TRBD2 (5 bases each). Germline V gives CDR1 MDHEN, CDR2 SYDVKM. This CDR3 spans 14 amino acids. The CDR3 region has the DNA TGTTCCCTCAGCCTTCCGGGGCCGGTCTCCTCTCCGTCCGTC. Protein product: CSLSLPGPVSSPSV.

This chain links TRBV28 with TRBJ2-7, with D unresolved. This CDR3 region has 14 residues. Germline V gene lookup returns CDR1 MDHEN and CDR2 SYDVKM. CDR3 protein: CAISLPGPVSSPSV. CDR3 nucleotide sequence: TGTGCCATCAGCCTTCCGGGTCCGGTCTCCTCTCCTTCCGTC.

This sequence joins TRBV28 and TRBJ2-7; no firm D call. Germline V gene sequence: CDR1 MDHEN, CDR2 SYDVKM. The CDR3 runs 14 residues. CDR3 DNA sequence: TGTGCCCTCAGCCGGCCGGGTCCGTTCTCCTCTCCTTCCGTC. Residues: CALSRPGPFSSPSV.

The chain uses TRBV6-5 and TRBJ2-7; perhaps D is TRBD1 or TRBD2 (5 bases each). Between the trimmed V and J ends, which lost 5 bases and 3 bases, there was a span of 17 bases. Germline CDR1 reads MNHEY; CDR2 reads SVGAGI. This CDR3 contains 15 residues. The CDR3 loop reads CASSPVTGTVYEQYV. In DNA, the CDR3 is TGTGCCAGCAGTCCGGTCACGGGGACGGTCTACGAGCAGTACGTC.

CDR3 sequence (DNA): TGTTCCCTCCGACGGCAGGGGACGTTCTCCTCGCCGTCCGTC. It translates to CSLRRQGTFSSPSV. The chain is built from TRBV28 and TRBJ2-7, with a possible D match to TRBD1 (6 bases). This CDR3 spans 14 amino acids. Germline-derived CDR1 and CDR2 are MDHEN and SYDVKM.

The chain has TRBV6-5 and TRBJ1-2; weak D call: TRBD1 (6 bases). Germline V gene lookup returns CDR1 MNHEY and CDR2 SVGAGI. The CDR3 contains 14 residues. Between the trimmed V and J ends, which lost 8 bases and 9 bases, there was a span of 22 bases. The CDR3 spells CASLFTGTQGSYTF. CDR3 bases: TGTGCCAGCCTCTTCACCGGGACCCAGGGGAGCTACACCTTC.